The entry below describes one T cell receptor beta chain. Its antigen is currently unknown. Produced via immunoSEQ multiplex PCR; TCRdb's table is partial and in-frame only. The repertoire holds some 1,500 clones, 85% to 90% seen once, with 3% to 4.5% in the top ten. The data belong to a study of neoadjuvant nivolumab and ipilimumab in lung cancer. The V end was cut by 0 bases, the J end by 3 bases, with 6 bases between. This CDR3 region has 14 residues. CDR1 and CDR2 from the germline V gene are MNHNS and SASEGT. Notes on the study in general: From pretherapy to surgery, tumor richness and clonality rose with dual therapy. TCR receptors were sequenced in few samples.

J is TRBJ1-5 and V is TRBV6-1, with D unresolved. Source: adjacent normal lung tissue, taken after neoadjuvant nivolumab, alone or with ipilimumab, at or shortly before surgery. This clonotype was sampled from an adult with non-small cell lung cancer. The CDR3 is CASSEAGFNQPQHF. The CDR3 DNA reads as TGTGCCAGCAGTGAAGCGGGATTCAATCAGCCCCAGCATTTT.